This TCR beta chain is from a study of lymphopenia after photon versus proton radiotherapy. The protocol was immunoSEQ multiplex PCR, while the TCRdb copy is restricted to in-frame clones and leaves out a portion. The repertoire includes some 70,000 clones, 85% to 90% of them detected once, and 10% to 13% sits in the top ten. The germline gives CDR1 MNHNS, CDR2 SASEGT. The J segment lost 0 bases and the V segment lost 2 bases, leaving 3 bases of the junction unmatched. This CDR3 region has 15 residues. The V and J genes are TRBV6-1 and TRBJ1-2; 7 nucleotides line up with TRBD1. This receptor was identified in a man at least 80 years old with esophageal cancer. Specimen: peripheral blood, collected from a patient treated with proton-based radiotherapy. CDR3 sequence (DNA): TGTGCCAGCAGTGAATTGACAGGGCCTAACTATGGCTACACCTTC. Amino acid sequence: CASSELTGPNYGYTF.